One and the same sample provided the 19 T cell receptor beta chains below, sequenced in a study of cytomegalovirus exposure and HLA in healthy donors. Amplification used 60 Vbeta primers and 13 Jbeta primers. Sequencing used immunoSEQ multiplex PCR; TCRdb keeps in-frame clones, though not all of them. The table includes 90,000 to 120,000 clones, about 74% detected once. Sequenced sample: PBMCs. Receptors were obtained from a woman aged 40 to 50 in good health and CMV-seropositive.

The chain employs TRBV5-1 and TRBJ2-5, with TRBD2 matching over 14 bases. J gave up 5 bases and V 4 bases, and 7 bases lay outside the gene matches. Germline V gene data show CDR1 as SGHRS and CDR2 as YFSETQ. The CDR3 extends over 16 amino acids. The CDR3 DNA reads as TGCGCCAGCAGCCCCGGGACTAGCGGGGGAAGGGAGACCCAGTACTTC. Translated, it gives CASSPGTSGGRETQYF.

The J gene is TRBJ2-2, the V gene TRBV5-8; TRBD1 aligns across 8 bases. From germline, CDR1 is SGHTS and CDR2 YDEGEE. The CDR3 contains 14 residues. After removal of 2 bases from V and 7 bases from J, the junction contained 4 bases not matched to a gene. The CDR3 DNA follows: TGTGCCAGCAGCTTTGGACAGGGAATCGGGGAGCTGTTTTTT. Its translation is CASSFGQGIGELFF.

V gene TRBV5-6 combines with J gene TRBJ1-4, with 10 bases matching TRBD1. V shed 7 bases and J 5 bases; nucleotides not matched to a gene: 8. This CDR3 contains 15 residues. Germline V gene data show CDR1 as SGHDT and CDR2 as YYEEEE. The CDR3 loop is CASLPWTGGNEKLFF. CDR3 bases: TGTGCCAGCCTCCCTTGGACAGGGGGGAATGAAAAACTGTTTTTT. The full variable domain, its missing parts supplied by reference TRBV5-6 and TRBJ1-4, is DAGVTQSPTHLIKTRGQQVTLRCSPKSGHDTVSWYQQALGQGPQFIFQYYEEEERQRGNFPDRFSGHQFPNYSSELNVNALLLGDSALYLCASLPWTGGNEKLFFGSGTQLSVL.

The CDR3 DNA is TGTGCCAGCAGTTCTCAGGGGAGATATGGCTACACCTTC. This translates into CASSSQGRYGYTF. The genes are TRBV28 and TRBJ1-2, with D perhaps TRBD1 (6 bases). Trimming removed 4 bases at V and 5 bases at J, with 11 bases between. Germline assignment: CDR1 MDHEN and CDR2 SYDVKM. CDR3 length: 13 residues.

Only a few counts were recorded for this clone. One end of the junction is discordant with germline, which a read error may explain. The V gene is TRBV7-9, the J gene TRBJ1-3; D is unclear. The CDR3 runs to 12 residues. CDR1 and CDR2 (germline): SEHNR, FQNEAQ (reference sequence). The CDR3 coding sequence is TGTGCCAGCAGTTTAGACTTGAACACCATATATTTT. Its translation: CASSLDLNTIYF.

The rearrangement joins TRBV5-5 to TRBJ1-5; D might be TRBD1 (5 bases). V was clipped by 3 bases and J by 0 bases, with 13 bases between them. The CDR3 sequence is 16 residues long. Germline CDR1 and CDR2: SGHKS and YYEKEE (reference sequence). The CDR3 spells CASSYKTDYSNQPQHF. CDR3 in DNA: TGTGCCAGCAGCTACAAGACAGATTATAGCAATCAGCCCCAGCATTTT. Variable domain in full (rest from reference TRBV5-5 and TRBJ1-5): DAGVTQSPTHLIKTRGQQVTLRCSPISGHKSVSWYQQVLGQGPQFIFQYYEKEERGRGNFPDRFSARQFPNYSSELNVNALLLGDSALYLCASSYKTDYSNQPQHFGDGTRLSIL.

The chain is built from TRBV19 and TRBJ1-1; D gene ambiguous. CDR1 and CDR2 (germline): LNHDA, SQIVND (reference sequence). Trimming took off 5 bases at V and 1 base at J, with 5 bases between the two ends. The CDR3 runs 12 residues. CDR3 in DNA: TGTGCCAGTAGTCCCAAGAACACTGAAGCTTTCTTT. Translated, it gives CASSPKNTEAFF. Looking up the rest from reference TRBV19 and TRBJ1-1 gives the full variable domain: DGGITQSPKYLFRKEGQNVTLSCEQNLNHDAMYWYRQDPGQGLRLIYYSQIVNDFQKGDIAEGYSVSREKKESFPLTVTSAQKNPTAFYLCASSPKNTEAFFGQGTRLTVV.

The chain is built from TRBV4-3 and TRBJ1-3, with TRBD1 matching over 7 bases. J was trimmed by 0 bases and V by 1 base; bases with no gene match: 3. This CDR3 is built from 16 residues. Germline assignment: CDR1 LGHNA and CDR2 YSLEER. This CDR3 is CASSQVGGLSGNTIYF. The CDR3 bases are TGCGCCAGCAGCCAAGTAGGGGGCCTCTCTGGAAACACCATATATTTT.

The chain joins TRBV18 to TRBJ1-1; perhaps TRBD1 as D (6 bases). The CDR3 extends over 14 amino acids. V lost 5 bases to trimming and J lost 2 bases, with 12 bases between them. CDR1 is KGHSH, CDR2 LQKENI, per germline. The CDR3, as DNA: TGTGCCAGCTCAAGCGGGACATTAAACACTGAAGCTTTCTTT. This gives the protein CASSSGTLNTEAFF.

The chain has TRBV5-1 and TRBJ2-7; D is uncertain. CDR1 is SGHRS, CDR2 YFSETQ, per germline. This CDR3 contains 13 residues. Trimming left V 2 bases short and J 4 bases short, with 10 bases between. The CDR3 spells CASSLLFGYEQYF. Here the CDR3 DNA reads TGCGCCAGCAGCTTACTATTCGGTTACGAGCAGTACTTC.

This clone came up a few times. The rearrangement uses TRBV4-3 and TRBJ2-3, with 11 nucleotides matching TRBD2. The CDR3 length is 17 residues. V shed 6 bases and J 5 bases; nucleotides not matched to a gene: 13. CDR1 and CDR2 (germline): LGHNA, YSLEER. Here the CDR3 reads CASSRKTTSGALDTQYF. The CDR3 DNA reads as TGCGCCAGCAGTCGCAAGACGACTAGCGGGGCATTAGATACGCAGTATTTT.

The chain carries TRBV10-3 and TRBJ1-4, with D tentatively TRBD1 (5 bases). Germline V CDR1 and CDR2: ENHRY, SYGVKD. The CDR3 is 14 amino acids. Trimming took off 4 bases at V and 8 bases at J, with 14 bases between the two ends. CDR3 nucleotide sequence: TGTGCCATCAGTGGCGCGGGGCGTGGCGAAAAACTGTTTTTT. Translated, it gives CAISGAGRGEKLFF.

This chain links TRBV30 with TRBJ2-7; 9 bases agree with TRBD1. Looked up from germline, CDR1 is GTSNPN and CDR2 is SVGIG (reference sequence). This CDR3 comprises 15 residues. Trimming cost V 2 bases and J 3 bases; bases outside gene matches: 8. CDR3 DNA sequence: TGTGCCTGGAGTACACCCGGGACAGGGATCTACGAGCAGTACTTC. Its protein product is CAWSTPGTGIYEQYF.

V gene TRBV28 combines with J gene TRBJ2-1; D is unclear. The CDR3 has 15 residues. Between the trimmed V and J ends, which lost 6 bases and 4 bases, there was a span of 16 bases. Per germline, CDR1 MDHEN and CDR2 SYDVKM. The CDR3 reads CASSHLTSVYNEQFF. The CDR3 DNA is TGTGCCAGCAGCCATCTTACATCAGTTTACAATGAGCAGTTCTTC. Drawing the rest from reference TRBV28 and TRBJ2-1, the complete variable domain is DVKVTQSSRYLVKRTGEKVFLECVQDMDHENMFWYRQDPGLGLRLIYFSYDVKMKEKGDIPEGYSVSREKKERFSLILESASTNQTSMYLCASSHLTSVYNEQFFGPGTRLTVL.

In this sample, this clone turned up a few times. The chain uses TRBV7-9 and TRBJ1-6; 8 positions match TRBD1. The V gene's germline CDR1 is SEHNR and CDR2 FQNEAQ (reference sequence). This CDR3 has 13 residues. J gave up 10 bases and V 3 bases, and 2 bases lay outside the gene matches. The DNA for the CDR3 is TGTGCCAGCAGCTTGACAGGGGAATCACCCCTCCACTTT. This gives the protein CASSLTGESPLHF.

The J gene is TRBJ2-5, the V gene TRBV30; no clear D gene. In germline, CDR1 is GTSNPN, CDR2 SVGIG (reference sequence). Trimming stripped 3 bases from V and 5 bases from J, with 13 bases between. The CDR3 is 13 residues long. The CDR3 DNA is TGTGCCTGGAGCCCCCCTTCGAGGGAGACCCAGTACTTC. Its protein product is CAWSPPSRETQYF.

The V and J genes are TRBV28 and TRBJ1-2; 7 bases map to TRBD1. The CDR3 length is 14 residues. The germline V gene has CDR1 MDHEN and CDR2 SYDVKM. Unmatched junction bases numbered 9, after V lost 9 bases and J lost 2 bases. CDR3 region: CASSGTARNYGYTF. For the CDR3, the DNA is TGTGCCAGTAGCGGGACAGCTAGGAACTATGGCTACACCTTC.

The chain combines TRBV19 with TRBJ1-5, with a tentative D call TRBD1 (6 bases). Looked up from germline, CDR1 is LNHDA and CDR2 is SQIVND (reference sequence). Trimming took 3 bases from V and 2 from J, leaving 14 bases between them. The CDR3 loop spans 16 amino acids. The CDR3 sequence: CASSIGSRGGNQPQHF. The CDR3 DNA follows: TGTGCCAGTAGTATCGGGTCCAGGGGTGGCAATCAGCCCCAGCATTTT.

The CDR3 DNA follows: TGTGCCAGCAACGAGGGGACTCCGACCAATGAGCAGTTCTTC. Protein sequence: CASNEGTPTNEQFF. The chain employs TRBV2 and TRBJ2-1, with D tentatively TRBD2 (6 bases). Trimming removed 7 bases at V and 6 bases at J, with 16 bases between. The CDR3 runs 14 residues. Germline CDR1 SNHLY, CDR2 FYNNEI. Using reference TRBV2 and TRBJ2-1 for the parts outside the CDR3, the full variable domain is EPEVTQTPSHQVTQMGQEVILRCVPISNHLYFYWYRQILGQKVEFLVSFYNNEISEKSEIFDDQFSVERPDGSNFTLKIRSTKLEDSAMYFCASNEGTPTNEQFFGPGTRLTVL.